At least ten counts were recorded for the clone carrying this T cell receptor (beta chain). Fresh peripheral blood, 10 ml, was the source of the PBMCs. Amplified TCR beta CDR3 regions derived from RNA transcripts. The HTBI primer set was used in a first-round RT-PCR of the TCR CDR3. TCRdb passed the multiplex PCR reads through MiXCR, listing each CDR3 protein once. The sample has around 720,000 distinct CDR3 sequences; roughly 32% are singletons. The data are from a study of T cells in Graves' hyperthyroidism and ophthalmopathy. This CDR3 contains 13 residues. V was pared by 0 bases and J by 9 bases, with 12 bases between. From germline, CDR1 is SGHAT and CDR2 FQDESV (reference sequence).

The chain carries TRBV11-1 and TRBJ2-7, with D tentatively TRBD1 (5 bases). The clonotype comes from a middle-aged woman with Graves' hyperthyroidism. The sequencing input was blood. The CDR3 DNA is TGTGCCAGCAGCTTAGCGGACACCAGGCCGCAGTACTTC. Amino acids: CASSLADTRPQYF.